Given below is one T cell receptor beta chain in context. Original processing notes: Clonotypes per individual ranged from about 85,000 to nearly 500,000. TCRdb re-derived calls from the 5' RACE reads in MiXCR, one entry per CDR3 protein. TCRdb, not the authors, supplied the V and J calls. The profile covers 350,000 to 450,000 distinct CDR3 sequences, with 25% to 35% appearing a single time and about 6% taken by the ten largest. The data were taken from a study of identical twins' blood T cells. Trimming took off 4 bases at V and 8 bases at J, with 19 bases between the two ends. Germline V lookup: CDR1 SGDLS, CDR2 YYNGEE. The CDR3 sequence is 15 residues long.

This clonotype was obtained from a woman aged 18-55 years in good health. The J gene is TRBJ2-1, the V gene TRBV9; D not certain. The sequencing sample was made of PBMCs. The DNA of the CDR3 is TGTGCCAGCAGCCCCCAATCCCTTTTCGGAGATGAGCAGTTCTTC. Amino acids: CASSPQSLFGDEQFF.